The following is a T cell receptor beta chain sequence with its context. Its antigen is not yet known. Within one base of it there is no much larger clone, and no base qualities were kept. Healthy HIV-negative adults with no recently reported acute infections or vaccinations were included as donors. Only Caucasian adults living in Nashville, Tennessee, USA were represented among the donors. CD4+ T cells were enriched through magnetic negative selection, after which naive cells were positively selected on CD45RA and the remaining negative fraction served as the memory subset. Blood was collected by leukapheresis, and PBMCs were isolated by Ficoll-Histopaque density gradient centrifugation and then cryopreserved in liquid nitrogen vapor phase. Purity and quantity of every magnetically sorted T cell population were checked by analytical flow cytometry. From each sorted fraction, genomic DNA was isolated and quantified by UV absorbance on a Nanodrop 2000c.

This specimen comes from a study of shared clonotypes between healthy human individuals (dated by TCRdb to the early 2020s). Regarding the research as a whole: A couple of women and a few men aged 18 to 49 years were included in the cohort. Blood TCR repertoires of a handful of healthy adults were deeply sequenced to estimate repertoire size and the extent of clonotype sharing between individuals. To increase sequencing depth and limit assay-specific biases, different laboratories used diverse techniques to prepare libraries and sequence TCR repertoires. Between about 0.85 and 8.9 billion PBMCs per donor were obtained by leukapheresis. For each donor, CD4 naive and CD4 memory were each given three plates, CD8 naive was given two plates, and CD8 memory was given one plate. On the study overall, not on this receptor specifically: Based on pairwise subsampling, the degree of clonotype sharing among donors was expected to be affected by sequencing depth. When several donors were compared, the shared fraction of clonotypes was 5% to 6.5% for naive CD4, roughly 3.3% for naive CD8, 2% to 2.5% for memory CD4, and approximately 0.4% for memory CD8. Rarefaction of sorted-subset datasets indicated incomplete sequencing despite the large sequencing depth. Compared with non-shared clonotypes, clonotypes shared by all four sorted-subset donors had higher generation probabilities. Sampling was restricted to blood, and TCR repertoires in tissues likely differ from the TCR repertoires found in blood. Estimated clonotype richness was generally larger for naive than for memory subsets. The small number of donors limited the genetic and exposure-history diversity represented.

TCR CDR3 regions were amplified from genomic DNA by multiplex PCR using the deep immunoSEQ assay. Extracted genomic DNA from each cell subset was spread evenly across all wells of several immunoSEQ 96-well plates, with each plate serving as a replicate. Each replicate PCR for sorted subsets received approximately 200 ng genomic DNA, equal to about 30,000 T cell genomes. Purified libraries were quantified with a Qubit 3.0 fluorometer, sized on a Bioanalyzer 2100, and re-quantified with the KAPA Library Quantification kit. Every immunoSEQ 96-well plate was sequenced on a dedicated single-read 150-cycle Illumina NextSeq 550 flow cell. The source study handled its data this way. Because the immunoSEQ output held only junctional sequences and lacked quality scores, the filtering could not match the filtering applied to full-length reads. Sequences were annotated with PyIR, a Python wrapper for IgBLAST v1.9, using IMGT germline references to assign V/J genes and CDR3. Reads with weak V/J assignments (E-value above 1e-6), missing CDR3, stop codons, out-of-frame junctions, or ambiguous translated residues were removed. A V3J clonotype was defined by an identical inferred V gene, J gene, and CDR3 amino acid sequence. Percentage overlap between repertoires was calculated by dividing the number of shared unique clonotypes by the size of the smaller repertoire. Repertoire richness was assessed with RTK rarefaction, the Chao1 estimator, and Recon v2.1 estimates of unobserved clonotypes. For all TCRbeta clonotypes obtained by the gDNA method from several donors, generation probabilities were computed with OLGA. The source is immuneACCESS, and TCRdb retained only in-frame sequences with V and J called. Part of the clones is not carried over; for the studies checked, unresolved V genes explain less than half of this, and the remainder is unexplained. For V, J and clone size, that table is used; D and trimming come from the DNA. The table for this sample lists millions of clones; approximately 95% of them were counted only once. Roughly 0.13% of the sample is in the top ten clones.

Trimming takes 5 bases from V and 7 bases from J, and the germline ends sit 17 bases apart. Sequences SGHTA (CDR1) and FQGTGA (CDR2) are obtained from the germline V gene. CDR3 length: 15 amino acids, cysteine to phenylalanine. Only CDR3 DNA remains: 45 bases, in frame from the first base. What was sequenced was naive CD4+ T cells sorted from blood. The sample's cell subset or site label, in plain terms: CD45RA+ positively selected. The sequence links TRBV7-3 to TRBJ2-2, with no confidently assigned D gene. The TCR was taken from a man younger than 35 in good health. The CDR3 has the sequence CASSPRATQVGELFF. DNA sequence: TGTGCCAGCAGCCCACGGGCTACCCAAGTCGGGGAGCTGTTTTTT.